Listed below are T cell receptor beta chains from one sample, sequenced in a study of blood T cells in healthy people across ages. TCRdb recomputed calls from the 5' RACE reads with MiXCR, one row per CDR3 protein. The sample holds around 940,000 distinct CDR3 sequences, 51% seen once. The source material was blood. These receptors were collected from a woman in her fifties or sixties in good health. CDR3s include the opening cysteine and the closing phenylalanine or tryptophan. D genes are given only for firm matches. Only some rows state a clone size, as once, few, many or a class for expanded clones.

TGTGCCACCAGCAGAGTGAGAGGGCTAGCCAAAAACATTCAGTACTTC,CATSRVRGLAKNIQYF,few,TRBJ2-4,TRBV15,NA
TGTGCCAGCAGCACCGGCAGACAGCTCACAGATACGCAGTATTTT,CASSTGRQLTDTQYF,NA,TRBJ2-3,TRBV7-2,NA
TGTGCCAGCAGCGTGACCCCTGGAAACACCATATATTTT,CASSVTPGNTIYF,NA,TRBJ1-3,TRBV7-2,NA
TGCAGCGTAGGGACTAGCGGGAGGTACGAGCAGTACTTC,CSVGTSGRYEQYF,NA,TRBJ2-7,TRBV29-1,TRBD2
TGCGCCAGCAGTGACCCATATAGACAGATGAACACTGAAGCTTTCTTT,CASSDPYRQMNTEAFF,few,TRBJ1-1,TRBV10-2,NA
TGTGCCAGCAGTTTCGGGGGGCCCCAAGAGACCCAGTACTTC,CASSFGGPQETQYF,few,TRBJ2-5,TRBV5-1,NA
TGTGCCTGGAGTCCCATGAACACTGAAGCTTTCTTT,CAWSPMNTEAFF,NA,TRBJ1-1,TRBV30,NA
TGTGCCAGCAGTCCGGGAGACCCATGGGCGCCCCAGCATTTT,CASSPGDPWAPQHF,NA,TRBJ1-5,TRBV28,NA
TGTGCCAGCAGTTACTCCCCGGGTGAGTCCGGGAAGCTGTACTTC,CASSYSPGESGKLYF,few,TRBJ2-5,TRBV6-2/TRBV6-3,NA
TGTGCCAGCAGTTTAATTACTAGCGGGTCCGACGAGCAGTACTTC,CASSLITSGSDEQYF,NA,TRBJ2-7,TRBV28,TRBD2
TGTGCCAGCAGGTTTAGACAAGGCCCCGGGACAGGGGTTCCCTACAATGAGCAGTTCTTC,CASRFRQGPGTGVPYNEQFF,NA,TRBJ2-1,TRBV7-2,TRBD1
TGTGCCAGCAGTTTCGCCCCGCGGGATACGCAGTATTTT,CASSFAPRDTQYF,once,TRBJ2-3,TRBV27,NA
TGTGCCACCAGCAGAGATTTACCAGGGGACGAGCAGTACTTC,CATSRDLPGDEQYF,NA,TRBJ2-7,TRBV15,NA
TGTGCCAGCAGTCGAGACAGGTACGATCAGCCCCAGCATTTT,CASSRDRYDQPQHF,NA,TRBJ1-5,TRBV6-1,NA
TGTGCCAGCAGCCCACAGGCTAGGGGAGAAGGAGGTACGCAGTATTTT,CASSPQARGEGGTQYF,many,TRBJ2-3,TRBV28,NA
TGTGCCAGCAGCCGACCTGGGACTCCGAAAGGGGAGACCCAGTACTTC,CASSRPGTPKGETQYF,few,TRBJ2-5,TRBV11-1,NA
TGTGCCTGCAGCGAATTAGCCGTAGGGTCCTACAATGAGCAGTTCTTC,CACSELAVGSYNEQFF,once,TRBJ2-1,TRBV7-2,NA
TGCAGCGTTGACAGCACAGATACGCAGTATTTT,CSVDSTDTQYF,many,TRBJ2-3,TRBV29-1,NA
TGCAGTGCTCCACGGCAGGGAGGGCATAATTCACCCCTCCACTTT,CSAPRQGGHNSPLHF,NA,TRBJ1-6,TRBV20-1,NA
TGTGCCAGCAGGGGGACTAGCGTGGGAGAGACCCAGTACTTC,CASRGTSVGETQYF,NA,TRBJ2-5,TRBV12-3/TRBV12-4,TRBD2
TGTGCCACCTCCGGACGGGGCACAGATACGCAGTATTTT,CATSGRGTDTQYF,NA,TRBJ2-3,TRBV4-2,NA
TGTGCCAGCAGCCGACAGGCAGACTCCTACGAGCAGTACTTC,CASSRQADSYEQYF,NA,TRBJ2-7,TRBV7-9,NA
TGCGCCAGCAGCCAACCGGGGGGCCCCCAGTACTTC,CASSQPGGPQYF,NA,TRBJ2-5,TRBV4-1,NA
TGTGCCAGCAGCTCCCAGGGAGGGGGAAAGACCCAGTACTTC,CASSSQGGGKTQYF,NA,TRBJ2-5,TRBV11-2,NA
TGTGCCAGCAGTAGGGACAGGAGTATTAATAACATTCAGTACTTC,CASSRDRSINNIQYF,NA,TRBJ2-4,TRBV6-2/TRBV6-3,TRBD1
TGTGCCAGCAGCCTAACACAGGGGGACAGGACCCAGTACTTC,CASSLTQGDRTQYF,NA,TRBJ2-5,TRBV5-5,TRBD1
TGCAGTCACCGGAGGGCGGGTAGAGTGGGGGATACGCAGTATTTT,CSHRRAGRVGDTQYF,NA,TRBJ2-3,TRBV20-1,NA
TGTGCCAGCAGCCCCCCCTTTGCGCTCGAGCAGTACTTC,CASSPPFALEQYF,NA,TRBJ2-7,TRBV7-2,NA
TGTGCCAGCAGCGAACTAGCGGGAGGCAAAAACATTCAGTACTTC,CASSELAGGKNIQYF,NA,TRBJ2-4,TRBV6-2/TRBV6-3,TRBD2
TGTGCCAGCAGCGTGACAGGGATGGGAAAACTGTTTTTT,CASSVTGMGKLFF,NA,TRBJ1-4,TRBV2,TRBD1
TGTGCCAGCAGCTTAGGGGGAAACACCATATATTTT,CASSLGGNTIYF,many,TRBJ1-3,TRBV7-2,NA
TGTGCCGGCAGCAAACTAGCGGGAGCCCCAGATACGCAGTATTTT,CAGSKLAGAPDTQYF,once,TRBJ2-3,TRBV7-2,TRBD2
TGCGCCAGCAGCCAAGATCCAGGACTAGCGTATGAGCAGTTCTTC,CASSQDPGLAYEQFF,few,TRBJ2-1,TRBV4-1,TRBD2
TGTGCATCGGGACTAGCGGGGCGAGATACGCAGTATTTT,CASGLAGRDTQYF,few,TRBJ2-3,TRBV25-1,TRBD2
TGCAGTGCTAACGAAGGACAGGATACGCAGTATTTT,CSANEGQDTQYF,NA,TRBJ2-3,TRBV20-1,NA
TGCGCCAGCAGCGGCACTAGCGGGACGACCTCCTACGAGCAGTACTTC,CASSGTSGTTSYEQYF,few,TRBJ2-7,TRBV5-1,TRBD2
TGCAGTGCTAGAGAGAGGGCGGTGGCTAGCGGGATTAATGAGCAGTTCTTC,CSARERAVASGINEQFF,NA,TRBJ2-1,TRBV20-1,TRBD2
TGTGCCAGCTCACCCGGTGGCTATGAGCAGTTCTTC,CASSPGGYEQFF,NA,TRBJ2-1,TRBV18,NA
TGTGCCAGACAGGGGTATGGCTACACCTTC,CARQGYGYTF,NA,TRBJ1-2,TRBV12-3/TRBV12-4,TRBD1
TGCAGTGCCAGGGCGAGGGAGTCTTCACCCCCCCACTTT,CSARARESSPPHF,NA,TRBJ1-6,TRBV20-1,NA
TGCAGCGTCGATTCTAGGGCTAGCGGGATCTCAGATACGCAGTATTTT,CSVDSRASGISDTQYF,many,TRBJ2-3,TRBV29-1,TRBD2
TGTGCCAGCAGTCCAGTTTGGGCAGGACACAATGAGCAGTACTTC,CASSPVWAGHNEQYF,NA,TRBJ2-7,TRBV28,NA
TGTGCCAGCAGCCCGGTAGACAGGGTACGGGAGACCCAGTACTTC,CASSPVDRVRETQYF,few,TRBJ2-5,TRBV13,TRBD1
TGCAGTGCTAGAGCCCTCTCATACGGTTATGAGCAGTTCTTC,CSARALSYGYEQFF,NA,TRBJ2-1,TRBV20-1,NA
TGTGCCAGCAGCCAAGATAGGGGAGGTCCTTATGGCTACACCTTC,CASSQDRGGPYGYTF,NA,TRBJ1-2,TRBV3-1,NA
TGTGCCAGCAGCTTAGTAGGGGAGAGGAGGGAGGAGCAGTTCTTC,CASSLVGERREEQFF,NA,TRBJ2-1,TRBV11-2,NA
TGTGCCAGCAGTCCTCCGGGACAGGATAGTCGGTACTTC,CASSPPGQDSRYF,NA,TRBJ2-4,TRBV28,TRBD1
TGTGCCAGCAGCTCCCCTCAGGGGGCTGCAGATACGCAGTATTTT,CASSSPQGAADTQYF,NA,TRBJ2-3,TRBV28,TRBD1
TGTGCCAGCAGCCCGGGAGGGCCAAAGACCTACGAGCAGTACTTC,CASSPGGPKTYEQYF,NA,TRBJ2-7,TRBV7-2,TRBD2